A selection of T cell receptor beta chains follows, all from one sample in a study of early T cells in non-severe SARS-CoV-2 infection. TCRdb redid the calling of the 5' RACE reads with MiXCR, one entry per CDR3 protein. The data show fewer than 30,000 distinct CDR3 sequences, 5.5% to 7.5% seen once. The material sequenced was whole blood, taken at baseline. The receptors shown here come from an adult who was a healthcare worker with PCR-confirmed SARS-CoV-2 infection or an uninfected control (not recorded which). Each CDR3 is given with its conserved first and last residue. The D gene is left open where the match is weak. A row's size may be missing; if present it is once, few, many or a size class.

D gene	V gene	clone size	J gene	CDR3 DNA	CDR3 protein
TRBD2	TRBV18	-	TRBJ2-5	TGTGCCAGCTCACCACCGGTAGCGGGGGCAGAGACCCAGTACTTC	CASSPPVAGAETQYF
TRBD1	TRBV7-9	many	TRBJ2-5	TGTGCCAGCAGCGCAAGACAGGGAATCCAAGAGACCCAGTACTTC	CASSARQGIQETQYF
TRBD1	TRBV3-1	many	TRBJ1-1	TGTGCCAGCAGCCATACCGCAGGGGGGAACACTGAAGCTTTCTTT	CASSHTAGGNTEAFF
TRBD1	TRBV9	many	TRBJ1-2	TGTGCCAGCAGCGGTCCGGGACAGAGTATCTATGGCTACACCTTC	CASSGPGQSIYGYTF
-	TRBV11-2	many	TRBJ2-1	TGTGCCAGCAGCGCCTCGCGGGGTTCCTACAATGAGCAGTTCTTC	CASSASRGSYNEQFF
TRBD1	TRBV7-2	many	TRBJ1-5	TGTGCCAGCAGCTTAGTTGGACAGGGGTATCAGCCCCAGCATTTT	CASSLVGQGYQPQHF
TRBD2	TRBV6-2/TRBV6-3	many	TRBJ2-5	TGTGCCACCCACCCGGGGGGCCAAGAGACCCAGTACTTC	CATHPGGQETQYF
TRBD1	TRBV18	few	TRBJ2-2	TGTGCCAGCTCACCTGCCGGGACAGGGGTGAACACCGGGGAGCTGTTTTTT	CASSPAGTGVNTGELFF
TRBD2	TRBV7-6	many	TRBJ2-5	TGTGCCAGCAGCTTAGTGGGACTAGCGGGAGAAGAGACCCAGTACTTC	CASSLVGLAGEETQYF
-	TRBV10-3	-	TRBJ1-1	TGTGCCATCAGTGACCAGGGGAACACTGAAGCTTTCTTT	CAISDQGNTEAFF